The 12 T cell receptor beta chains below all came from one sample that was sequenced in a study of CD8+ T cells in alopecia areata. Investigators isolated RNA and reverse transcribed it into cDNA to act as the sequencing template. Using immunoSEQ multiplex PCR, the repertoire was profiled, and TCRdb retains in-frame clones only, with some absent. The data contain more than 200,000 clones, 67% of them singletons. The sample in question was CD4+ T cells sorted from blood, obtained at week 0. Receptor source: a human donor with alopecia areata.

The chain joins TRBV4-1 to TRBJ2-3, with 8 bases matching TRBD2. The ends lost 5 bases at V and 5 bases at J; junction bases unmatched: 9. The CDR3 length is 15 residues. CDR1 and CDR2 from the germline V gene are MGHRA and YSYEKL. The CDR3 DNA is TGCGCCAGCAGCGCACTAGCGGAGGGTGGAGATACGCAGTATTTT. This encodes CASSALAEGGDTQYF.

The V call is TRBV29-1, the J call TRBJ2-3; 8 nucleotides agree with TRBD1. The CDR3 totals 13 residues. Trimming at V came to 6 bases and at J to 0 bases, leaving 2 bases not matched to a gene. Germline CDR1 and CDR2: SQVTM and ANQGSEA. DNA for the CDR3: TGCAGCGTCCGGACAGGGAGCACAGATACGCAGTATTTT. Translation: CSVRTGSTDTQYF.

The rearrangement uses TRBV27 and TRBJ1-4, with D possibly being TRBD1 (5 bases). V was pared by 1 base and J by 8 bases, with 14 bases between. CDR3 size: 15 residues. Looked up from germline, CDR1 is MNHEY and CDR2 is SMNVEV (reference sequence). The chain's CDR3 is CASSLLAGSYEKLFF. The CDR3 nucleotides are TGTGCCAGCAGTTTATTGGCAGGGTCGTACGAAAAACTGTTTTTT. The complete variable domain, with remaining parts taken from reference TRBV27 and TRBJ1-4, reads EAQVTQNPRYLITVTGKKLTVTCSQNMNHEYMSWYRQDPGLGLRQIYYSMNVEVTDKGDVPEGYKVSRKEKRNFPLILESPSPNQTSLYFCASSLLAGSYEKLFFGSGTQLSVL.

The CDR3 DNA reads as TGCGCCAGCGCCGCAGGGACAGGGTTACACAATGAGCAGTTCTTC. This codes for CASAAGTGLHNEQFF. The rearrangement uses TRBV5-1 and TRBJ2-1; 9 positions match TRBD1. Germline CDR1 is SGHRS and CDR2 is YFSETQ. The CDR3 runs 15 residues. The ends lost 7 bases at V and 5 bases at J; junction bases unmatched: 10.

This clone appeared once. The J gene is TRBJ2-2, the V gene TRBV30, with TRBD1 as a possible D gene (6 bases). Germline V lookup: CDR1 GTSNPN, CDR2 SVGIG (reference sequence). V lost 4 bases and J 3 bases, leaving 12 bases between the germline ends. This CDR3 spans 14 amino acids. The DNA for the CDR3 is TGTGCCTGGATCGGACAGACTTACACCGGGGAGCTGTTTTTT. This translates into CAWIGQTYTGELFF.

This chain joins TRBV29-1 and TRBJ2-4, with TRBD1 matching over 9 bases. The V gene's germline CDR1 is SQVTM and CDR2 ANQGSEA. The CDR3 has 14 amino acids. V shed 4 bases, J shed 4 bases, and the junction held 5 bases outside the gene matches. The CDR3 spells CSVATGGSKNIQYF. The CDR3, as DNA: TGCAGCGTTGCCACAGGGGGCTCTAAAAACATTCAGTACTTC.

The CDR3 spells CAWSVSRGNEQFF. For the CDR3, the DNA is TGTGCCTGGAGTGTAAGTCGGGGCAATGAGCAGTTCTTC. The chain joins TRBV30 to TRBJ2-1, with D possibly matching TRBD2 (5 bases). CDR3 length equals 13 residues. Germline loops: CDR1 GTSNPN, CDR2 SVGIG (reference sequence). V was trimmed by 0 bases and J by 6 bases, leaving 9 bases between them.

The chain employs TRBV7-9 and TRBJ1-1; D might be TRBD1 (5 bases). This CDR3 has 13 residues. Germline values: CDR1 SEHNR, CDR2 FQNEAQ (reference sequence). V lost 4 bases to trimming and J lost 11 bases, with 17 bases between them. CDR3 sequence (DNA): TGTGCCAGCAGCTCTCTGGGGATCGCAGGGGCTTTCTTT. This translates into CASSSLGIAGAFF.

This clone occurred a few times. One end of the junction does not line up with germline, which may come from a read error. The rearrangement uses TRBV29-1 and TRBJ1-1; D is ambiguous. In germline, CDR1 is SQVTM, CDR2 ANQGSEA. The CDR3 has 11 amino acids. CDR3 residues: CSVEDLRLPSF. The CDR3 nucleotides read TGCAGCGTTGAAGATCTTCGGCTACCATCGTTT.

This clone occurred a few times. The J gene is TRBJ2-1, the V gene TRBV4-2; 11 bases are shared with TRBD2. V lost 1 base to trimming and J lost 5 bases; unmatched junction nucleotides: 7. The germline gives CDR1 LGHNA, CDR2 YNFKEQ. The CDR3 has 17 residues. CDR3 coding DNA: TGTGCCAGCAGCCAAGTCTTTAGCGGGGGGGCCCACAATGAGCAGTTCTTC. Translated, it gives CASSQVFSGGAHNEQFF.

The V and J genes are TRBV10-3 and TRBJ2-2, with 7 bases that match TRBD2. Trimming removed 10 bases from V and 5 bases from J; junction bases left unmatched: 10. In germline, CDR1 is ENHRY, CDR2 SYGVKD. The CDR3 extends over 14 amino acids. CDR3 coding DNA: TGTGCCACCCGAAACGGGGAGGGGACCGGGGAGCTGTTTTTT. Its protein product is CATRNGEGTGELFF.

The chain is built from TRBV29-1 and TRBJ2-3, with 7 bases fitting TRBD2. CDR1 SQVTM and CDR2 ANQGSEA come from the germline V gene. This CDR3 is built from 14 residues. Unmatched junction bases numbered 5, after V lost 3 bases and J lost 2 bases. The CDR3 protein is CSVELAVYTDTQYF. The CDR3 bases are TGCAGCGTTGAGCTAGCGGTATACACAGATACGCAGTATTTT.